The T cell receptor (beta chain) described here comes from a study of tumor-infiltrating lymphocytes in primary liver carcinoma. Whole-study results and caveats: The study found tumor-adjacent and tumor-blood pairs overlapped less than tumor region pairs.

It was from around 20-30 mg of unsorted bulk tissue that RNA and DNA were co-extracted. Trimming took off 1 base at V and 10 bases at J, with 5 bases between the two ends. The CDR3 spans 12 residues. CDR1 and CDR2 (germline): WSHSY, SAAADI. On this clonotype itself: Its target is not known.

The investigators made TCR beta cDNA from about 500 ng total RNA, using a constant-region primer. What produced the TCR beta libraries was three nested multiplex PCR rounds using slightly modified ARM-PCR. The two initial PCR rounds, roughly 9 cycles each, used TRBV1-TRBV30 forward and C-beta reverse primers. TCRdb re-derived calls from the multiplex PCR reads in MiXCR, one entry per CDR3 protein. The table lists around 54,000 distinct CDR3 sequences, about 80% of them singletons. Sequences were obtained from liver tumor tissue from sampling region 2. Noted subset: tumor region T2, inferior pole. The receptor comes from a man aged 35 to 55 with primary liver carcinoma and hepatitis B virus infection. The V gene is TRBV10-2, the J gene TRBJ1-6; D gene unclear. This CDR3 reads CASSEWTSPLHF. The CDR3 nucleotides read TGCGCCAGCAGTGAGTGGACCTCACCCCTCCACTTT.